This T cell receptor (beta chain) derives from a study of spatial heterogeneity in lung cancer. Findings and limits, study-wide: Beta chains had 13% to 15% coverage of tumor T cells, and alpha chains had around 7.4%. Expanded intratumoral alpha and beta TCR counts tracked tumor mutation counts.

A few counts support this clonotype. Its matching antigen is unknown. MiXCR, run by TCRdb on the 5' RACE reads, gives a single entry per CDR3 protein. In the table there are some 25,000 distinct CDR3 sequences, approximately 6.9% of which are singletons. Time point described: sample taken at primary tumor resection. No cell sorting; template was whole RNA from tumor, lung tissue or PBMC. The germline V and J ends were trimmed by 1 base and 0 bases, with 3 bases remaining between them. In germline, CDR1 is MNHNY, CDR2 SVGAGI (reference sequence). The CDR3 loop spans 14 amino acids. The chain uses TRBV6-6 and TRBJ2-2; D gene uncertain. This material consisted of lung tumor tissue, taken at surgery. The sequence derives from a male donor with early-stage non-small cell lung cancer. The DNA for the CDR3 is TGTGCCAGCAGTTACTATACGAACACCGGGGAGCTGTTTTTT. It codes for CASSYYTNTGELFF.